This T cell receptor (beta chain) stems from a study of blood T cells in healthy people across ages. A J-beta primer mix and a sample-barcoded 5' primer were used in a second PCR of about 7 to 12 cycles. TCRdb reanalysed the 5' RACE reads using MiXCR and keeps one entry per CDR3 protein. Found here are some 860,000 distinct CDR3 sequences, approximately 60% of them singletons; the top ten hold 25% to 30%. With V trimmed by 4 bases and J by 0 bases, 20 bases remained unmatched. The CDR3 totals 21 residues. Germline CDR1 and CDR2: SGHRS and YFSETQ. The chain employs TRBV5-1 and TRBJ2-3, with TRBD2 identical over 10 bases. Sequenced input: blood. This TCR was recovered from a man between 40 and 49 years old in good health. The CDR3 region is CASSPNLPVAGGLLSTDTQYF. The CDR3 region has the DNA TGCGCCAGCAGCCCGAATCTCCCCGTAGCGGGAGGTTTGCTCAGCACAGATACGCAGTATTTT. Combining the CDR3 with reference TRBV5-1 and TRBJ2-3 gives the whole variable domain KAGVTQTPRYLIKTRGQQVTLSCSPISGHRSVSWYQQTPGQGLQFLFEYFSETQRNKGNFPGRFSGRQFSNSRSEMNVSTLELGDSALYLCASSPNLPVAGGLLSTDTQYFGPGTRLTVL.